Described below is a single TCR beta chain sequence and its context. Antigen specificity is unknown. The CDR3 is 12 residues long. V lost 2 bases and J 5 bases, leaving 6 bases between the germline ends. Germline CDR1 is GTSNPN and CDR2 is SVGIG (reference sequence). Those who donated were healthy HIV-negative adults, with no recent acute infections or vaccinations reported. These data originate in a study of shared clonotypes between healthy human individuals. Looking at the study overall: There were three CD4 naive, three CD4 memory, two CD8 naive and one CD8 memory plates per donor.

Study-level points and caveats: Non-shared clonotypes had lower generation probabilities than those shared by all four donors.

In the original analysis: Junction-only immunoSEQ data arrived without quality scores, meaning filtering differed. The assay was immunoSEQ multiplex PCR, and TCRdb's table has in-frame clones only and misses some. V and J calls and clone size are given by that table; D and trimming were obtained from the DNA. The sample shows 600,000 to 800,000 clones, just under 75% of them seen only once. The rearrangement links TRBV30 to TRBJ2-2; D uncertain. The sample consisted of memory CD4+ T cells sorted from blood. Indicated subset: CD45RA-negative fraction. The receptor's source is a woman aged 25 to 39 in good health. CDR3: CAWSLLTGELFF. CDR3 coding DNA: TGTGCCTGGAGTTTACTTACCGGGGAGCTGTTTTTT.